The rows below give T cell receptor beta chains drawn from one sample of a study of cytomegalovirus exposure and HLA in healthy donors. TCRdb's copy holds only in-frame clones and misses some; the assay was immunoSEQ multiplex PCR. This sample has 100,000 or so clones, with roughly 85% found just once. The sequenced material came from PBMCs. Receptor source: a woman aged 25-40 years in good health and CMV-seronegative. CDR3s include the opening cysteine and the closing phenylalanine or tryptophan. The D gene is left open where the match is weak. Size values are once, few and many counts, or a class for expanded clones, and some rows have none.

J: TRBJ1-1
V: TRBV6-6
size: -
length: 14
D: -
CDR3: CASSSGGADTEAFF
DNA: TGTGCCAGCAGCTCGGGGGGCGCGGACACTGAAGCTTTCTTT

J: TRBJ1-2
V: TRBV6-6
size: -
length: 10
D: -
CDR3: CASSAFGYTF
DNA: TGTGCCAGCAGTGCGTTTGGCTACACCTTC

J: TRBJ2-7
V: TRBV10-3
size: once
length: 14
D: TRBD2
CDR3: CAIRGAGADGEQYF
DNA: TGTGCCATCAGGGGAGCGGGGGCCGATGGCGAGCAGTACTTC

J: TRBJ1-1
V: TRBV2
size: -
length: 13
D: -
CDR3: CASSEARYTEAFF
DNA: TGTGCCAGCAGTGAAGCCAGGTACACTGAAGCTTTCTTT

J: TRBJ2-7
V: TRBV2
size: -
length: 15
D: -
CDR3: CASKEGGGRSYEQYF
DNA: TGTGCCAGCAAGGAAGGGGGGGGGAGGTCCTACGAGCAGTACTTC

J: TRBJ1-4
V: TRBV9
size: -
length: 16
D: -
CDR3: CASSVFGSATNEKLFF
DNA: TGTGCCAGCAGCGTATTCGGGTCTGCAACTAATGAAAAACTGTTTTTT

J: TRBJ2-7
V: TRBV6-1
size: few
length: 11
D: -
CDR3: CASSEVQGWYF
DNA: TGTGCCAGCAGTGAAGTCCAGGGTTGGTACTTC

J: TRBJ1-1
V: TRBV5-1
size: -
length: 13
D: -
CDR3: CASWEEGRTEAFF
DNA: TGCGCCAGCTGGGAAGAGGGGAGGACTGAAGCTTTCTTT

J: TRBJ2-3
V: TRBV11-3
size: once
length: 16
D: TRBD2
CDR3: CASSPGLAGAVDTQYF
DNA: TGTGCCAGCAGCCCGGGACTAGCGGGGGCGGTAGATACGCAGTATTTT

J: TRBJ2-5
V: TRBV7-3
size: -
length: 14
D: TRBD2
CDR3: CASSASGGGETQYF
DNA: TGTGCCAGCAGCGCTAGCGGGGGGGGTGAGACCCAGTACTTC

J: TRBJ1-1
V: TRBV5-1
size: -
length: 13
D: -
CDR3: CASSLDSLTEAFF
DNA: TGCGCCAGCAGCTTGGACAGTCTCACTGAAGCTTTCTTT

J: TRBJ2-5
V: TRBV27
size: -
length: 16
D: -
CDR3: CASRLSGTRDLGTQYF
DNA: TGTGCCAGCAGGCTGTCCGGCACGAGGGATCTGGGGACCCAGTACTTC

J: TRBJ2-3
V: TRBV6-5
size: -
length: 16
D: -
CDR3: CASSYSAGGPSDTQYF
DNA: TGTGCCAGCAGTTACTCGGCGGGCGGACCTTCAGATACGCAGTATTTT

J: TRBJ1-5
V: TRBV5-1
size: few
length: 14
D: -
CDR3: CASRQGTSNQPQHF
DNA: TGCGCCAGCAGACAGGGTACGAGCAATCAGCCCCAGCATTTT

J: TRBJ2-1
V: TRBV4-2
size: -
length: 17
D: TRBD2
CDR3: CASRRNLAGATYNEQFF
DNA: TGTGCCAGCAGACGAAATCTAGCGGGGGCCACATACAATGAGCAGTTCTTC

J: TRBJ2-4
V: TRBV7-9
size: -
length: 12
D: TRBD1
CDR3: CASSQQGGIQYF
DNA: TGTGCCAGCAGCCAACAGGGGGGCATTCAGTACTTC

J: TRBJ1-2
V: TRBV7-8
size: -
length: 13
D: -
CDR3: CASRSGVDYGYTF
DNA: TGTGCCAGCCGCTCAGGGGTCGACTATGGCTACACCTTC